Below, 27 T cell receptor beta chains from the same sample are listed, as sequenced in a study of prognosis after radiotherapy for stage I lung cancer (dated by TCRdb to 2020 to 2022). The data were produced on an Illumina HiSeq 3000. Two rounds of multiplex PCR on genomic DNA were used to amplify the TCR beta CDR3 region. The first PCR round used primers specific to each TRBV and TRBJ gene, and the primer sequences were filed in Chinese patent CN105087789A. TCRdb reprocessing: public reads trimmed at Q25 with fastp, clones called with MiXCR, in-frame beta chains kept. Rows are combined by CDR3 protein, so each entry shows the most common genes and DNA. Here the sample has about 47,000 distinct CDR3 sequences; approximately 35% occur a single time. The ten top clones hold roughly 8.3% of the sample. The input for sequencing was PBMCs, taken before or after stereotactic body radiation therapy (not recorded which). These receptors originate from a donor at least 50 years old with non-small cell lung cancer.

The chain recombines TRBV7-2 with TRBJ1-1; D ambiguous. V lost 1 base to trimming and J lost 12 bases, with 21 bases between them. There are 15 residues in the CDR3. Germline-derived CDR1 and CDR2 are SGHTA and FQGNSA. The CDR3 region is CASSLGAGLGRRSFF. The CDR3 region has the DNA TGTGCCAGCAGCTTAGGGGCGGGTTTAGGCCGTCGGTCTTTCTTT.

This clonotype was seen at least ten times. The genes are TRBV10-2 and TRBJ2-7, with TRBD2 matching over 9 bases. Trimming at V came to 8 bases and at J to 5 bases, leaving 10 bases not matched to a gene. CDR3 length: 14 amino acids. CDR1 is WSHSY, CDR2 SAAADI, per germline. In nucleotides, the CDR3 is TGCGCCAGCGGGCAAATAGCGGGAGACGACGAGCAGTACTTC. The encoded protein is CASGQIAGDDEQYF.

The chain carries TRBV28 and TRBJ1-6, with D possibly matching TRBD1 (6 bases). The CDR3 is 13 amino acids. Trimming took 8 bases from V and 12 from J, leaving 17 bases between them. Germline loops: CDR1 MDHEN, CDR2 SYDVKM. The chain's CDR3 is CASGKLGGQPLHF. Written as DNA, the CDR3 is TGTGCCAGCGGGAAACTAGGGGGGCAACCCCTCCACTTT.

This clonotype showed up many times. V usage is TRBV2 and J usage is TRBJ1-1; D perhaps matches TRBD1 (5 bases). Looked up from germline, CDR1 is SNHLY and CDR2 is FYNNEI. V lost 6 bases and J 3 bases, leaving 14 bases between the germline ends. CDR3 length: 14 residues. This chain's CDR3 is CASRGPGLYTEAFF. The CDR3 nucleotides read TGTGCCAGCAGGGGGCCGGGCCTTTACACTGAAGCTTTCTTT.

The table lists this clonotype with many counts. CDR3 protein: CASSQDLWVEQYF. CDR3 nucleotide sequence: TGTGCCAGCAGCCAAGATTTGTGGGTCGAGCAGTACTTC. The chain couples TRBV3-2 to TRBJ2-7. TRBV3-2 is flagged as a pseudogene. The CDR3 covers 13 residues.

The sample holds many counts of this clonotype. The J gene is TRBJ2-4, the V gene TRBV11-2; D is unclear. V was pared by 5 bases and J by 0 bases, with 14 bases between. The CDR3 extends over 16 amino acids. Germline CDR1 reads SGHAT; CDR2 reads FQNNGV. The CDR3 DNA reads TGTGCCAGCAGCCACTCCCCTGCGGTAGCCAAAAACATTCAGTACTTC. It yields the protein CASSHSPAVAKNIQYF. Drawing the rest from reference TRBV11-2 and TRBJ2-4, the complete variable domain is EAGVAQSPRYKIIEKRQSVAFWCNPISGHATLYWYQQILGQGPKLLIQFQNNGVVDDSQLPKDRFSAERLKGVDSTLKIQPAKLEDSAVYLCASSHSPAVAKNIQYFGAGTRLSVL.

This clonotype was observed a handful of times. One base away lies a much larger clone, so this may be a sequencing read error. CDR3 sequence (DNA): TGCAGTGCTAGTTTAATCGGGGCGACTAGCGGAGGGGGGTTCCGTAACACAGATACGCAGTATTTT. This encodes CSASLIGATSGGGFRNTDTQYF. The chain links TRBV20-1 to TRBJ2-3; 9 positions agree with TRBD2. The V gene's germline CDR1 is DFQATT and CDR2 SNEGSKA (reference sequence). The CDR3 is 22 amino acids. V was pared by 3 bases and J by 2 bases, with 27 bases of the junction left unmatched.

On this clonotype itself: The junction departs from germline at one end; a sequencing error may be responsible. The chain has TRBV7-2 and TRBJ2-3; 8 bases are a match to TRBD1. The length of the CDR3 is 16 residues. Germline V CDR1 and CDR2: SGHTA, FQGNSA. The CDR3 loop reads CAISLGRDRLTDTQYF. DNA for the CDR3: TGTGCCATCAGCTTAGGTCGGGACAGGTTAACAGATACGCAGTATTTT.

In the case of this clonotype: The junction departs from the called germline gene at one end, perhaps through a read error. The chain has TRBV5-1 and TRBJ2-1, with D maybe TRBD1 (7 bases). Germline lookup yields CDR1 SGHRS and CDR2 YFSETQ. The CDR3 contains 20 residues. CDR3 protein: CASSLAGGQRAVGQSNGQFF. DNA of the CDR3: TGCGCCAGCAGCTTGGCCGGGGGACAGCGGGCTGTTGGGCAATCCAATGGGCAGTTCTTC.

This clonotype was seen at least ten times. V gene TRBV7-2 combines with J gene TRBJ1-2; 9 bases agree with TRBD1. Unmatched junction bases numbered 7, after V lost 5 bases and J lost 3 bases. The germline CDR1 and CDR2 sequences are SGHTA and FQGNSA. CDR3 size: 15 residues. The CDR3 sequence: CASSPATGGDYGYTF. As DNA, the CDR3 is TGTGCCAGCAGCCCGGCGACAGGGGGTGACTATGGCTACACCTTC.

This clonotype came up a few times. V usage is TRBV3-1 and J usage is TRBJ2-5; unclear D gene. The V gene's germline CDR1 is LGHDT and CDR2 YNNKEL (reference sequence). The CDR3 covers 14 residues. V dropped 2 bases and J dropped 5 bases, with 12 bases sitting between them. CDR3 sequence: CASSQTTSGETQYF. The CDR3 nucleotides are TGTGCCAGCAGCCAAACGACCAGTGGGGAGACCCAGTACTTC.

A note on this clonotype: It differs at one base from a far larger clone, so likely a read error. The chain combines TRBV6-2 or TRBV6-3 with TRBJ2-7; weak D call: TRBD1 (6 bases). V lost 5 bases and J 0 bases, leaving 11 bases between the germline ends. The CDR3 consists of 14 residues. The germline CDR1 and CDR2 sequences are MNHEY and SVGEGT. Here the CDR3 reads CASSNVQGSYEQYF. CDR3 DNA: TGTGCCAGCAGTAACGTACAGGGCTCCTACGAGCAGTACTTC.

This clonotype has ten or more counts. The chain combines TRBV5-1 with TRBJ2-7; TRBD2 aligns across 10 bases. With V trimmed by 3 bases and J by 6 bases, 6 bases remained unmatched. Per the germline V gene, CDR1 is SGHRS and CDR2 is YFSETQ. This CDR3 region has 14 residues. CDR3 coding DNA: TGCGCCAGCAGCTCTCTAGCGGGAGTAGGCGAGCAGTACTTC. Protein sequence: CASSSLAGVGEQYF.

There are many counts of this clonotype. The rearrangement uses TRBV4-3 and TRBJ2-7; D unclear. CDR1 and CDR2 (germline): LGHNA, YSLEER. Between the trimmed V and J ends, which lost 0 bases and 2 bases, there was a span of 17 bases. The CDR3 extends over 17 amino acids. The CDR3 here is CASSQDVANHPPYEQYF. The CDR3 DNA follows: TGCGCCAGCAGCCAAGATGTGGCAAACCATCCTCCCTACGAGCAGTACTTC.

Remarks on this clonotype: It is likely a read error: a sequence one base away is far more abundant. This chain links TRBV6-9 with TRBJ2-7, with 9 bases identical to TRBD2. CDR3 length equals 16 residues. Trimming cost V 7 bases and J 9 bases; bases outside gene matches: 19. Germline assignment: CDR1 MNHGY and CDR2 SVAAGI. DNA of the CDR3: TGTGCCAGCATTTACTCCGGCGGGAGGGCCATCCGGGGGCAGTACTTC. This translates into CASIYSGGRAIRGQYF.

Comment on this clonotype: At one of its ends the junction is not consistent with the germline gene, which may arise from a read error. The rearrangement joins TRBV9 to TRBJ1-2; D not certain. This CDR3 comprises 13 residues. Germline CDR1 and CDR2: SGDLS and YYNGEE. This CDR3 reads CASSVVTNYVYTF. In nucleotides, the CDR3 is TGTGCCAGCAGCGTAGTGACTAACTATGTCTACACCTTC.

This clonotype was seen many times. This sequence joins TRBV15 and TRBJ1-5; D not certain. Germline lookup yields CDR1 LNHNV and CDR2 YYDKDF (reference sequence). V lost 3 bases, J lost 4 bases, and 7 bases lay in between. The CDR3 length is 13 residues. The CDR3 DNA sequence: TGTGCCACCAGCAGGACCCAGAATCAGCCCCAGCATTTT. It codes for CATSRTQNQPQHF.

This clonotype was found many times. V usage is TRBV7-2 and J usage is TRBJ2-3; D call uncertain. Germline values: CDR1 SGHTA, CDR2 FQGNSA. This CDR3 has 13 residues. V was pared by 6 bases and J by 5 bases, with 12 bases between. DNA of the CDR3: TGTGCCAGCAGTATGAGAGGCCGAGATACGCAGTATTTT. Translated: CASSMRGRDTQYF.

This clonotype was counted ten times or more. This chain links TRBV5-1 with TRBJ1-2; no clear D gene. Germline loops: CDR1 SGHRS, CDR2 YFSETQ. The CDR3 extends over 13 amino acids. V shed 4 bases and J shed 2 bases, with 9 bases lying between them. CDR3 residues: CASSQGPNYGYTF. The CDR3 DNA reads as TGCGCCAGCAGCCAAGGACCGAACTATGGCTACACCTTC.

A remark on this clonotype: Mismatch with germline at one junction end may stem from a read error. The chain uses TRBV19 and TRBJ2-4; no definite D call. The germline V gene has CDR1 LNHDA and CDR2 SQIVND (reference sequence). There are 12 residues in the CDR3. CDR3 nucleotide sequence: TGTGCCAGTATTATACGGGAAAACATTCAGTACTTC. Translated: CASIIRENIQYF.

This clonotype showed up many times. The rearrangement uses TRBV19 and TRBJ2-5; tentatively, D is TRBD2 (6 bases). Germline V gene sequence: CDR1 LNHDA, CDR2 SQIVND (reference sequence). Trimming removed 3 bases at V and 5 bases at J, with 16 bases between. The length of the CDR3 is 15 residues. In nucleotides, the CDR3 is TGTGCCAGTAGTATTTACCGGGAGCAGAAGGAGACCCAGTACTTC. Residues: CASSIYREQKETQYF.

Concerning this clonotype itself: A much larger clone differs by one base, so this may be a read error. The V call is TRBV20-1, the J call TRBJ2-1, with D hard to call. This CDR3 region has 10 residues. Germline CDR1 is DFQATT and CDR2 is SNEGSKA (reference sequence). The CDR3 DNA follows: TGCAGTTCTGGAGAGACGGCGGCTACTTTC. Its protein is CSSGETAATF.

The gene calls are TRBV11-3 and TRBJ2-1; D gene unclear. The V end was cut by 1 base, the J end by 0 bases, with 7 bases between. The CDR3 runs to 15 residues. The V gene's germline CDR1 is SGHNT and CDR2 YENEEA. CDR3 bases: TGTGCCAGCAGCTTAGTCGGCCTCTCCTACAATGAGCAGTTCTTC. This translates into CASSLVGLSYNEQFF.

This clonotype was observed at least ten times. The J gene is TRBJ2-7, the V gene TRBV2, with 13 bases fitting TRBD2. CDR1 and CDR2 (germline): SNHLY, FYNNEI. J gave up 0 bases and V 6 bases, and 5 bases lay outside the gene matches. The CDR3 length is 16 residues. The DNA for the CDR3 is TGTGCCAGCAGAGGGACTAGCGGGATGAGCTCCTACGAGCAGTACTTC. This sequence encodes CASRGTSGMSSYEQYF.

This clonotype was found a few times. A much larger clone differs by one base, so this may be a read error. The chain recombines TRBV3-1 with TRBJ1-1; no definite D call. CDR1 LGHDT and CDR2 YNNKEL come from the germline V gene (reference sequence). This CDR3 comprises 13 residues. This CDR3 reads CASSQVSGVEASF. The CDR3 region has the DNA TGTGCCAGCAGCCAAGTATCTGGGGTTGAAGCTTCCTTT.

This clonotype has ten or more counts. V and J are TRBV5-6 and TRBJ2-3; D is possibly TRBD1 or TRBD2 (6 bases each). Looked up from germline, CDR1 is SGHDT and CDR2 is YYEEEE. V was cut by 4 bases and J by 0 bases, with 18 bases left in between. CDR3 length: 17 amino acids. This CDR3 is CASSPTKGGPSTDTQYF. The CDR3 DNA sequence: TGTGCCAGCAGCCCTACCAAGGGGGGACCTAGCACAGATACGCAGTATTTT. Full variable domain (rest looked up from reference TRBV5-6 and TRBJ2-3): DAGVTQSPTHLIKTRGQQVTLRCSPKSGHDTVSWYQQALGQGPQFIFQYYEEEERQRGNFPDRFSGHQFPNYSSELNVNALLLGDSALYLCASSPTKGGPSTDTQYFGPGTRLTVL.

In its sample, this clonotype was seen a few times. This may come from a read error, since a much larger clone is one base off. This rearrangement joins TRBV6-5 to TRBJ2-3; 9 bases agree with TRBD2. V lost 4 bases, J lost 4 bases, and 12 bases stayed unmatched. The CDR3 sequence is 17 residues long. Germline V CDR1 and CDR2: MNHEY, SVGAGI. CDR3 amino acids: CASSFRTSVSSADTQYF. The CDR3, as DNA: TGTGCCAGCAGTTTCCGGACTAGCGTGAGTTCGGCAGATACGCAGTATTTT.